This T cell receptor beta chain was observed in a study of cytomegalovirus exposure and HLA in healthy donors. PCR employed 60 Vbeta and 13 Jbeta primers. Method: immunoSEQ multiplex PCR; TCRdb's copy keeps in-frame clones and lacks some. The profile shows 150,000 to 200,000 clones, around 74% of them singletons. As concerns this clone: At one end the junction does not follow the germline gene, possibly because of a read error.

Sequencing was done on a sample of PBMCs. This clonotype was sampled from a female donor in good health and CMV-seronegative.

CDR3 in amino acids: CAGSSGLAGGQETQYF. The CDR3 DNA reads TGTGCCGGCAGCTCCGGACTAGCGGGGGGTCAAGAGACCCAGTACTTC. This chain links TRBV5-8 with TRBJ2-5, with 14 bases lining up with TRBD2. CDR3 length: 16 residues. Looked up from germline, CDR1 is SGHTS and CDR2 is YDEGEE.